The 23 T cell receptor beta chains presented below share a single source sample, sequenced in a study of blood T cells in healthy people across ages. The authors ran a second PCR of 7 to 11 cycles using a sample-barcoded 5' primer and a J-beta primer mix. TCRdb reprocessed the 5' RACE reads with MiXCR, giving one entry per CDR3 protein. The sample has 790,000 or so distinct CDR3 sequences, 35% to 50% seen once. Specimen: blood. These receptors originate from a man older than 75 in good health.

This clonotype was seen ten or more times. The rearrangement joins TRBV7-2 to TRBJ2-7; possible D gene TRBD2, 6 bases. The CDR3 contains 15 residues. Germline loops: CDR1 SGHTA, CDR2 FQGNSA. V gave up 1 base and J gave up 2 bases, with 12 bases separating them. CDR3 sequence: CASSLVEGPTYEQYF. The CDR3 DNA reads as TGTGCCAGCAGCTTAGTGGAGGGACCAACCTACGAGCAGTACTTC.

This chain uses TRBV21-1 with TRBJ1-2; TRBD1 is the table's D call and was not checked against the DNA. TRBV21-1 is classified as a pseudogene. The CDR3 is made up of 13 amino acids. The CDR3 DNA reads as TGTGCCAGCGGGCCCGGGCCGGTGTATGGCTACACCTTC. Translating it yields CASGPGPVYGYTF.

This chain joins TRBV7-2 and TRBJ1-2; no clear D. Germline V gene lookup returns CDR1 SGHTA and CDR2 FQGNSA. CDR3 size: 14 residues. V dropped 1 base and J dropped 3 bases, with 9 bases sitting between them. The CDR3 reads CASSLDSKYYGYTF. The CDR3 DNA reads as TGTGCCAGCAGCTTAGACAGTAAGTACTATGGCTACACCTTC.

This chain connects TRBV7-2 to TRBJ2-7; D call uncertain. Deletions cut 5 bases from V and 2 bases from J, with 16 bases between. The germline CDR1 and CDR2 sequences are SGHTA and FQGNSA. The CDR3 has 15 residues. In DNA, the CDR3 is TGTGCCAGCAGCACCGGTTTGGACGCAACCTACGAGCAGTACTTC. This gives the protein CASSTGLDATYEQYF.

The genes are TRBV6-5 and TRBJ2-1; 7 nucleotides agree with TRBD2. This CDR3 is built from 15 residues. Germline V CDR1 and CDR2: MNHEY, SVGAGI. V was pared by 2 bases and J by 6 bases, with 7 bases of the junction left unmatched. The CDR3 nucleotides are TGTGCCAGCAGTTACGGGAGGGAGCCTTCCAATGAGCAGTTCTTC. Its protein product is CASSYGREPSNEQFF.

The V and J genes are TRBV7-9 and TRBJ2-1; possibly TRBD1 or TRBD2 for D (5 bases each). V lost 5 bases and J lost 0, with 17 bases in between. The CDR3 consists of 17 residues. Germline-derived CDR1 and CDR2 are SEHNR and FQNEAQ (reference sequence). The CDR3 region is CASSPDLGTNSYNEQFF. CDR3 DNA sequence: TGTGCCAGCAGCCCAGACTTGGGGACCAACTCCTACAATGAGCAGTTCTTC.

This clonotype was counted a few times. This chain uses TRBV3-1 with TRBJ1-2, with a weak D call TRBD1 (6 bases). The V and J ends lost 2 bases and 6 bases respectively, with 13 bases between them. The CDR3 has 14 amino acids. Germline V CDR1 and CDR2: LGHDT, YNNKEL (reference sequence). The CDR3 DNA reads TGTGCCAGCAGCCAACGGGACAATGTGGATGGCTACACCTTC. Its translation: CASSQRDNVDGYTF.

V and J are TRBV7-9 and TRBJ2-3; 9 positions agree with TRBD1. This CDR3 has 15 amino acids. The junction had 4 bases not matched to a gene; V was cut back by 5 bases and J by 1 base. Germline CDR1 reads SEHNR; CDR2 reads FQNEAQ (reference sequence). In DNA form, the CDR3 reads TGTGCCAGCAGCAACAGGGGGCGAGGCACAGATACGCAGTATTTT. Translated, it gives CASSNRGRGTDTQYF.

J is TRBJ2-6 and V is TRBV25-1; 8 bases map to TRBD2. V lost 2 bases, J lost 0 bases, and 6 bases stayed unmatched. The length of the CDR3 is 18 residues. Germline lookup yields CDR1 MGHDK and CDR2 SYGVNS. CDR3 DNA: TGTGCCAGCAGTGAAGGGATAGCGGGGTACTCTGGGGCCAACGTCCTGACTTTC. Translated: CASSEGIAGYSGANVLTF.

The chain carries TRBV10-3 and TRBJ1-6; D is unclear. The CDR3 is made up of 15 amino acids. The germline V gene has CDR1 ENHRY and CDR2 SYGVKD. Trimming left V 6 bases short and J 5 bases short, with 14 bases between. CDR3 loop: CAIRGASEHNSPLHF. CDR3 DNA: TGTGCCATCAGGGGAGCCAGCGAACATAATTCACCCCTCCACTTT.

This clonotype was counted between two and nine times. The chain employs TRBV7-3 and TRBJ2-4, with D perhaps matching TRBD1 or TRBD2 (5 bases each). Trimming shortened V by 2 bases and J by 13 bases, and 21 bases separated the two germline ends. The CDR3 sequence is 15 residues long. From germline, CDR1 is SGHTA and CDR2 FQGTGA. CDR3 in DNA: TGTGCCAGCAGCTTAGAGGGGACCAACCCTAATGAGCAGTACTTC. Amino acids: CASSLEGTNPNEQYF.

This clonotype was picked up a small number of times. This chain joins TRBV30 and TRBJ2-4; 7 nucleotides align to TRBD1. This CDR3 has 15 amino acids. V dropped 0 bases and J dropped 6; count of bases not matched to a gene: 8. CDR1 GTSNPN and CDR2 SVGIG come from the germline V gene (reference sequence). CDR3 nucleotides: TGTGCCTGGAGTGTTGCTGGACAGGACAGAAACATTCAGTACTTC. The encoded protein is CAWSVAGQDRNIQYF.

This clonotype was observed many times. J is TRBJ2-7 and V is TRBV28; D gene unclear. CDR3 length: 12 residues. The V end was cut by 5 bases, the J end by 0 bases, with 5 bases between. Germline assignment: CDR1 MDHEN and CDR2 SYDVKM. DNA of the CDR3: TGTGCCAGCAGTCGGGCCTCCTACGAGCAGTACTTC. Amino acids: CASSRASYEQYF.

DNA for the CDR3: TGCAGTGCTATCCCCGGGACAGGGGGCTACGAGCAGTACTTC. This gives the protein CSAIPGTGGYEQYF. The V call is TRBV20-1, the J call TRBJ2-7; TRBD1 matches 11 bases. With V trimmed by 4 bases and J by 3 bases, 5 bases remained unmatched. The CDR3 loop spans 14 amino acids. Germline assignment: CDR1 DFQATT and CDR2 SNEGSKA (reference sequence).

This clonotype has just a few counts. This chain joins TRBV5-1 and TRBJ2-7; 11 nucleotides match TRBD2. J lost 3 bases, V lost 4 bases, and 9 bases had no gene match. The germline CDR1 and CDR2 sequences are SGHRS and YFSETQ. The CDR3 is 16 amino acids. CDR3 region: CASSLPGLAELYEQYF. In DNA form, the CDR3 reads TGCGCCAGCAGCCTCCCGGGACTAGCGGAACTCTACGAGCAGTACTTC.

This clonotype was recorded a few times. V and J are TRBV11-3 and TRBJ2-7; tentatively, D is TRBD1 (6 bases). Trimming left V 7 bases short and J 0 bases short, with 13 bases between. The CDR3 loop spans 14 amino acids. The germline V gene encodes CDR1 SGHNT and CDR2 YENEEA. The CDR3 is CASTLTGFSYEQYF. CDR3 sequence (DNA): TGTGCCAGCACTCTCACAGGGTTCTCCTACGAGCAGTACTTC.

The rearrangement uses TRBV4-2 and TRBJ2-4, with D possibly being TRBD1 or TRBD2 (5 bases each). This CDR3 is built from 15 residues. Trimming cost V 2 bases and J 13 bases, with 21 bases left between them. Germline V gene sequence: CDR1 LGHNA, CDR2 YNFKEQ. CDR3 sequence (DNA): TGTGCCAGCAGCCAAAGGGCAGAGGGGACCTACGGGCAGTACTTC. This gives the protein CASSQRAEGTYGQYF.

This clonotype was seen a handful of times. The rearrangement joins TRBV4-1 to TRBJ2-7; 7 bases agree with TRBD2. Germline CDR1 and CDR2: MGHRA and YSYEKL. CDR3 length: 15 residues. With V trimmed by 0 bases and J by 3 bases, 5 bases remained unmatched. The chain's CDR3 is CASSQDQGGGYEQYF. For the CDR3, the DNA is TGCGCCAGCAGCCAAGATCAGGGCGGGGGCTACGAGCAGTACTTC.

The chain has TRBV28 and TRBJ1-4; 10 nucleotides line up with TRBD1. The CDR3 length is 15 residues. V lost 1 base, J lost 8 bases, and 4 bases stayed unmatched. Germline CDR1 MDHEN, CDR2 SYDVKM. CDR3 nucleotide sequence: TGTGCCAGCAGTTTATACGGGACAGGGGACGAAAAACTGTTTTTT. Amino acids: CASSLYGTGDEKLFF.

This clonotype was seen at least ten times. This chain connects TRBV7-2 to TRBJ2-7, with 7 positions matching TRBD2. The CDR3 contains 12 residues. V lost 2 bases to trimming and J lost 7 bases; unmatched junction nucleotides: 2. Germline CDR1 is SGHTA and CDR2 is FQGNSA. CDR3 nucleotides: TGTGCCAGCAGCTTATTCGGGAGGGAGCAGTACTTC. It encodes CASSLFGREQYF.

The chain links TRBV12-3 or TRBV12-4 to TRBJ2-1; D call uncertain. V lost 6 bases and J lost 1, with 7 bases in between. The CDR3 is 13 residues long. The CDR3 here is CASRARSYNEQFF. DNA of the CDR3: TGTGCCAGCAGAGCTAGGTCCTACAATGAGCAGTTCTTC.

This clonotype was picked up a small number of times. V gene TRBV20-1 combines with J gene TRBJ2-1; 9 nucleotides line up with TRBD1. After removal of 3 bases from V and 1 base from J, the junction contained 10 bases not matched to a gene. The V gene's germline CDR1 is DFQATT and CDR2 SNEGSKA (reference sequence). The CDR3 extends over 17 amino acids. CDR3 in DNA: TGCAGTGCTAGCCTATCCAAGACAGGGGGGTCCTACAATGAGCAGTTCTTC. It codes for CSASLSKTGGSYNEQFF.

V gene TRBV27 combines with J gene TRBJ1-6; D not resolved. Germline CDR1 MNHEY, CDR2 SMNVEV (reference sequence). This CDR3 comprises 13 residues. The germline V and J ends were trimmed by 5 bases and 0 bases, with 2 bases remaining between them. The CDR3 region is CASSSSYNSPLHF. The CDR3, as DNA: TGTGCCAGCAGTAGCTCCTATAATTCACCCCTCCACTTT.